The 27 T cell receptor beta chains reported below all come from one sample, sequenced in a study of cytotoxic CD8 clonotypes in ibrutinib-treated CLL. Assay used: immunoSEQ multiplex PCR; TCRdb lists only in-frame clones, some missing. This table holds 65,000 to 90,000 clones, approximately 87% found once. The sequencing used PBMCs, collected after 24 months of ibrutinib treatment. Every receptor here comes from a human donor with chronic lymphocytic leukemia.

The chain links TRBV7-3 to TRBJ2-5; D gene uncertain. The CDR3 extends over 13 amino acids. The ends were cut back, 3 bases at V and 2 bases at J, with 7 bases in the middle. Germline V CDR1 and CDR2: SGHTA, FQGTGA. The CDR3 sequence is CASSFRLQETQYF. The DNA for the CDR3 is TGTGCCAGCAGCTTTCGCTTACAAGAGACCCAGTACTTC.

The chain joins TRBV4-1 to TRBJ2-1; a possible D gene is TRBD1 (6 bases). The germline gives CDR1 MGHRA, CDR2 YSYEKL. The CDR3 runs 15 residues. V lost 3 bases and J 0 bases, leaving 9 bases between the germline ends. CDR3 sequence (DNA): TGCGCCAGCAGCCAGGGGGCCAGCTCCTACAATGAGCAGTTCTTC. This sequence encodes CASSQGASSYNEQFF.

This clone was observed once. This sequence joins TRBV15 and TRBJ2-1; D call uncertain. This CDR3 spans 15 amino acids. Trimming stripped 0 bases from V and 6 bases from J, with 12 bases between. The germline CDR1 and CDR2 sequences are LNHNV and YYDKDF (reference sequence). CDR3 in DNA: TGTGCCACCAGCAGAGATCGAATGAGTTCCAATGAGCAGTTCTTC. This codes for CATSRDRMSSNEQFF.

The sample holds one count of this clone. The chain is built from TRBV30 and TRBJ2-1; 11 positions match TRBD2. The CDR3 has 14 residues. The germline gives CDR1 GTSNPN, CDR2 SVGIG (reference sequence). V was pared by 3 bases and J by 5 bases, with 3 bases of the junction left unmatched. The CDR3 spells CAWRTSGANNEQFF. The DNA of the CDR3 is TGTGCCTGGAGGACTAGCGGGGCGAACAATGAGCAGTTCTTC. Drawing the rest from reference TRBV30 and TRBJ2-1, the complete variable domain is SQTIHQWPATLVQPVGSPLSLECTVEGTSNPNLYWYRQAAGRGLQLLFYSVGIGQISSEVPQNLSASRPQDRQFILSSKKLLLSDSGFYLCAWRTSGANNEQFFGPGTRLTVL.

V usage is TRBV25-1 and J usage is TRBJ1-6; TRBD1 matches 12 bases. With V trimmed by 0 bases and J by 13 bases, 13 bases remained unmatched. From germline, CDR1 is MGHDK and CDR2 SYGVNS. The CDR3 has 18 residues. CDR3 loop: CASSEYLGTGGVQSPLHF. The CDR3 DNA is TGTGCCAGCAGTGAATATTTAGGGACAGGGGGCGTACAGTCCCCCCTCCACTTT.

This chain uses TRBV6-5 with TRBJ1-2, with 8 bases aligning to TRBD1. The CDR3 is made up of 14 amino acids. V lost 6 bases, J lost 6 bases, and 9 bases stayed unmatched. Germline assignment: CDR1 MNHEY and CDR2 SVGAGI. The CDR3 sequence is CASRADRVWDGYTF. The CDR3, as DNA: TGTGCCAGCAGGGCGGACAGGGTTTGGGATGGCTACACCTTC.

This clone was counted a few times. The genes are TRBV4-3 and TRBJ2-2; no reliable D call. This CDR3 has 18 residues. Germline CDR1 LGHNA, CDR2 YSLEER. The germline V and J ends were trimmed by 0 bases and 0 bases, with 14 bases remaining between them. The CDR3 spells CASSQEAHSAANTGELFF. In DNA, the CDR3 is TGCGCCAGCAGCCAAGAGGCCCACTCTGCGGCGAACACCGGGGAGCTGTTTTTT.

This sequence joins TRBV28 and TRBJ2-7; TRBD2 matches 7 bases. Germline V CDR1 and CDR2: MDHEN, SYDVKM. The CDR3 is 14 residues long. The V gene end was trimmed by 6 bases and the J gene end by 2 bases; junction bases not matched to a gene: 7. CDR3 nucleotide sequence: TGTGCCAGCAGGGGGGGGTCACTCACCTACGAGCAGTACTTC. It encodes CASRGGSLTYEQYF.

The chain is built from TRBV6-1 and TRBJ2-7; possible D gene TRBD1, 6 bases. CDR1 is MNHNS and CDR2 is SASEGT in the germline V gene. V lost 5 bases, J lost 1 base, and 9 bases lay in between. The CDR3 sequence is 13 residues long. The CDR3 coding sequence is TGTGCCAGCAGTACAGGGTTTTCCTACGAGCAGTACTTC. Protein: CASSTGFSYEQYF.

The J gene is TRBJ2-7, the V gene TRBV21-1; the table's D gene call, TRBD2, was not cross checked with the DNA. TRBV21-1 is shown as a pseudogene. The CDR3 runs to 19 residues. The CDR3 nucleotides are TGTGCCAGCAGGAGAATAAGACTAGCGGGAGAGTCACCTCTCTACGAGCAGTACTTC. Amino acid sequence: CASRRIRLAGESPLYEQYF.

The chain uses TRBV29-1 and TRBJ1-3, with a possible D match to TRBD1 (5 bases). The CDR3 runs to 14 residues. The ends were cut back, 7 bases at V and 2 bases at J, with 15 bases in the middle. Germline loops: CDR1 SQVTM, CDR2 ANQGSEA. CDR3 DNA sequence: TGCAGCGCTGGGGGGGGTTCTGCTGGAAACACCATATATTTT. Amino acids: CSAGGGSAGNTIYF.

The chain is built from TRBV6-1 and TRBJ1-2; D unclear. The germline V gene encodes CDR1 MNHNS and CDR2 SASEGT. This CDR3 contains 13 residues. The V end was cut by 6 bases, the J end by 2 bases, with 10 bases between. The chain's CDR3 is CASRLDGNYGYTF. The CDR3 DNA reads as TGTGCCAGCAGACTTGACGGAAACTATGGCTACACCTTC.

The chain combines TRBV11-3 with TRBJ2-3; the D gene is possibly TRBD2 (5 bases). Germline V lookup: CDR1 SGHNT, CDR2 YENEEA. There are 14 residues in the CDR3. Trimming pared 1 base from V and 1 base from J, leaving 6 bases between. The CDR3 sequence is CASSLGSGTDTQYF. In DNA form, the CDR3 reads TGTGCCAGCAGCTTAGGTAGCGGCACAGATACGCAGTATTTT.

This CDR3 reads CASSRQATNEKLFF. CDR3 coding DNA: TGTGCCAGCAGTAGACAAGCAACTAATGAAAAACTGTTTTTT. This rearrangement joins TRBV6-5 to TRBJ1-4; D not certain. The ends were cut back, 5 bases at V and 0 bases at J, with 7 bases in the middle. The CDR3 has 14 residues. Germline values: CDR1 MNHEY, CDR2 SVGAGI.

This sequence joins TRBV27 and TRBJ2-3; D is unresolved. Between the trimmed V and J ends, which lost 3 bases and 2 bases, there was a span of 9 bases. The CDR3 spans 14 residues. Germline V gene lookup returns CDR1 MNHEY and CDR2 SMNVEV (reference sequence). The CDR3 is CASSLRGNTDTQYF. CDR3 DNA sequence: TGTGCCAGCAGTTTGCGAGGAAACACAGATACGCAGTATTTT.

The CDR3 coding sequence is TGTGCCTGGAGTGGCACGGGAGTTGGAGATACGCAGTATTTT. Protein sequence: CAWSGTGVGDTQYF. The chain is built from TRBV30 and TRBJ2-3, with D possibly matching TRBD2 (6 bases). Trimming cost V 1 base and J 5 bases, with 13 bases left between them. This CDR3 has 14 residues. In germline, CDR1 is GTSNPN, CDR2 SVGIG (reference sequence).

The gene calls are TRBV27 and TRBJ2-1; D gene ambiguous. The CDR3 runs 14 residues. Trimming left V 4 bases short and J 0 bases short, with 7 bases between. The germline gives CDR1 MNHEY, CDR2 SMNVEV (reference sequence). Here the CDR3 DNA reads TGTGCCAGCAGTTCCTTAAGCTCCTACAATGAGCAGTTCTTC. This encodes CASSSLSSYNEQFF.

V gene TRBV28 combines with J gene TRBJ1-4; no firm D call. Germline V lookup: CDR1 MDHEN, CDR2 SYDVKM. The V gene lost 6 bases and the J gene lost 8 bases, with 7 bases spanning the gap. This CDR3 contains 11 residues. CDR3 protein: CASRSEEKLFF. CDR3 DNA: TGTGCCAGCAGGTCGGAAGAAAAACTGTTTTTT.

CDR3 in amino acids: CASSLRLGGETQYF. The CDR3 coding sequence is TGTGCCAGCAGTTTAAGACTCGGTGGAGAGACCCAGTACTTC. The chain links TRBV28 to TRBJ2-5, with unresolved D. The CDR3 consists of 14 residues. Per germline, CDR1 MDHEN and CDR2 SYDVKM. Trimming took 2 bases from V and 4 from J, leaving 11 bases between them.

The gene calls are TRBV6-5 and TRBJ2-7, with TRBD1 matching over 8 bases. In germline, CDR1 is MNHEY, CDR2 SVGAGI. The CDR3 sequence is 14 residues long. Trimming took 5 bases from V and 2 from J; bases not matched to a gene: 5. The CDR3 here is CASSGQGLTYEQYF. CDR3 coding DNA: TGTGCCAGCAGTGGACAGGGACTTACCTACGAGCAGTACTTC.

The V and J genes are TRBV19 and TRBJ2-1; D tentatively fits TRBD1 or TRBD2 (5 bases each). The V gene's germline CDR1 is LNHDA and CDR2 SQIVND (reference sequence). V dropped 5 bases and J dropped 0 bases, with 14 bases sitting between them. The CDR3 is made up of 16 amino acids. CDR3 DNA: TGTGCCAGTAGTGTACGGGACGGAAGCTCCTACAATGAGCAGTTCTTC. It codes for CASSVRDGSSYNEQFF.

V gene TRBV19 combines with J gene TRBJ1-5; maybe TRBD1 (5 bases). The germline V and J ends were trimmed by 3 bases and 4 bases, with 10 bases remaining between them. CDR1 LNHDA and CDR2 SQIVND come from the germline V gene (reference sequence). The CDR3 consists of 14 residues. In DNA, the CDR3 is TGTGCCAGTAGTATCCTTCCAGGGAATCAGCCCCAGCATTTT. It codes for CASSILPGNQPQHF.

This chain uses TRBV19 with TRBJ1-1; D call uncertain. The V end lost 2 bases, the J end lost 5 bases, and 15 bases lay between the germline ends. The CDR3 spans 15 residues. Germline V gives CDR1 LNHDA, CDR2 SQIVND (reference sequence). The CDR3 nucleotides are TGTGCCAGTAGTATATCGCGGGGAAGGAGGACTGAAGCTTTCTTT. Its translation: CASSISRGRRTEAFF.

This clone came up a few times. The CDR3 region is CASSRHGRGEIDTQYF. The CDR3 DNA follows: TGTGCCAGCAGTCGACACGGGCGGGGAGAGATAGATACGCAGTATTTT. This chain connects TRBV27 to TRBJ2-3; tentatively, D is TRBD2 (6 bases). CDR1 is MNHEY, CDR2 SMNVEV, per germline (reference sequence). With 5 bases removed from V and 5 bases from J, the gap between germline ends came to 20 bases. CDR3 length: 16 amino acids.

The gene calls are TRBV6-5 and TRBJ1-2; tentative D call: TRBD1 (5 bases). The V end was cut by 5 bases, the J end by 5 bases, with 9 bases between. CDR3 length: 12 residues. Germline CDR1 and CDR2: MNHEY and SVGAGI. For the CDR3, the DNA is TGTGCCAGCAGTACCCAGGGTTATGGCTACACCTTC. Residues: CASSTQGYGYTF.

The chain uses TRBV19 and TRBJ1-2, with 10 positions matching TRBD1. The CDR3 is 15 amino acids. V trimming: 1 base; J trimming: 2 bases; junction bases outside the gene matches: 1. Germline lookup yields CDR1 LNHDA and CDR2 SQIVND (reference sequence). The CDR3 DNA sequence: TGTGCCAGTAGTATAGGGGGACAGGGGAACTATGGCTACACCTTC. Its protein product is CASSIGGQGNYGYTF.

V is TRBV4-1 and J is TRBJ1-2; D unclear. The CDR3 loop spans 16 amino acids. The V gene lost 0 bases and the J gene lost 1 base, with 12 bases spanning the gap. Germline values: CDR1 MGHRA, CDR2 YSYEKL. CDR3 sequence: CASSQDFGRFNYGYTF. The CDR3 nucleotides read TGCGCCAGCAGCCAAGATTTTGGGAGGTTTAACTATGGCTACACCTTC.